This T cell receptor beta chain derives from a study of technical replicates of blood from a handful of donors. Produced via immunoSEQ multiplex PCR; TCRdb's table is partial and in-frame only. The sample carries 85,000 to 90,000 clones, around 92% recorded once. The sample taken for sequencing was T cells isolated from PBMCs. This TCR derives from a human donor in good health.

The CDR3, as DNA: TGTGCCAGCCGGCAGGGCCTAAATCAGCCCCAGCATTTT. Residues: CASRQGLNQPQHF. The rearrangement links TRBV6-5 to TRBJ1-5, with a tentative D call TRBD1 (5 bases). The CDR3 totals 13 residues. From germline, CDR1 is MNHEY and CDR2 SVGAGI. Trimming took 8 bases from V and 4 from J, leaving 12 bases between them.